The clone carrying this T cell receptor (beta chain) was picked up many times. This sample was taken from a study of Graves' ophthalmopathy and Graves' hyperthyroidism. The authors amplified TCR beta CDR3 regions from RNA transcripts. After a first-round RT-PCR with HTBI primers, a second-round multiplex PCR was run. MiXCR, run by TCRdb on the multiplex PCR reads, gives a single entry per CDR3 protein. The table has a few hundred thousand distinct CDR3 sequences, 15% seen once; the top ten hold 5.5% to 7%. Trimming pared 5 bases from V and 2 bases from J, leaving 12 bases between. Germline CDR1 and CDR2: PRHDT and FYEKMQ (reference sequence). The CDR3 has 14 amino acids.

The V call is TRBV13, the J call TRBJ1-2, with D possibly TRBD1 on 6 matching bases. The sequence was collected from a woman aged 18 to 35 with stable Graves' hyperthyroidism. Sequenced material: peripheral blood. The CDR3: CASSHGRGNYGYTF. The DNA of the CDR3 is TGTGCCAGCAGCCACGGCAGGGGAAACTATGGCTACACCTTC.